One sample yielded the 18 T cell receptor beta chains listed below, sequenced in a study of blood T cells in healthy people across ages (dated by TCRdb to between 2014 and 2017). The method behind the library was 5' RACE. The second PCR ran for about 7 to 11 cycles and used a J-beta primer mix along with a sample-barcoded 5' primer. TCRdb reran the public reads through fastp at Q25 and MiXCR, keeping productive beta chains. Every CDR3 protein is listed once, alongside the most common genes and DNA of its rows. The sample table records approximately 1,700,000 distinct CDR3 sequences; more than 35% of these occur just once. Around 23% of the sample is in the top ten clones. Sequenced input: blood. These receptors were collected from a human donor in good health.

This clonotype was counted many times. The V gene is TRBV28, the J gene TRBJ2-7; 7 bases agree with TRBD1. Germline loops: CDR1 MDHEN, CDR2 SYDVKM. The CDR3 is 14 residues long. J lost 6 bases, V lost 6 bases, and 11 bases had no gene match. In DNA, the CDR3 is TGTGCCAGCAGCGAACGACAGGGATGGGGCGAGCAGTACTTC. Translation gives CASSERQGWGEQYF. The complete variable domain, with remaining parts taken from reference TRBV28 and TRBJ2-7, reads DVKVTQSSRYLVKRTGEKVFLECVQDMDHENMFWYRQDPGLGLRLIYFSYDVKMKEKGDIPEGYSVSREKKERFSLILESASTNQTSMYLCASSERQGWGEQYFGPGTRLTVT.

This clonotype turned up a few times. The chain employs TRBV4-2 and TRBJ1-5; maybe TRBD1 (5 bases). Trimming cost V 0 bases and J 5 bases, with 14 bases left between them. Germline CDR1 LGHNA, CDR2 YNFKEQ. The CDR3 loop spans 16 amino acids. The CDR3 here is CASSQDGGGEDQPQHF. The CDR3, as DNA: TGTGCCAGCAGCCAAGATGGTGGGGGGGAAGATCAGCCCCAGCATTTT.

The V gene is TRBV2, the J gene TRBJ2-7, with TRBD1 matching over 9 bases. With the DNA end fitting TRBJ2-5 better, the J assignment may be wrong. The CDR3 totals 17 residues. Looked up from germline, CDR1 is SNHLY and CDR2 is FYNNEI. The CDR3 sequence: CASSDILGTGSRETQYF. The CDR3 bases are TGTGCCAGCAGTGATATTCTTGGGACAGGGTCAAGGGAGACCCAGTACTTC.

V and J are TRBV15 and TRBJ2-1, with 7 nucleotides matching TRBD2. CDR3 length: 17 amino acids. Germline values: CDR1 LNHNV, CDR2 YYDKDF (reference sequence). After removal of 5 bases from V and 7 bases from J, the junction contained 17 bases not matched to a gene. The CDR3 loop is CATSGPGTTYRGNEQFF. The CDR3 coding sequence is TGTGCCACCAGCGGACCCGGGACTACCTACCGTGGGAATGAGCAGTTCTTC.

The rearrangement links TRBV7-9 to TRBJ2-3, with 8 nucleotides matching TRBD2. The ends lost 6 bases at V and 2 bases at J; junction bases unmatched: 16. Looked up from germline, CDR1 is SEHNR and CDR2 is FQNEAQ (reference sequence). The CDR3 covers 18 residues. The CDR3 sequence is CASRGAAGGAKVTDTQYF. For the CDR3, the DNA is TGTGCCAGCAGAGGGGCCGCCGGGGGGGCCAAAGTCACAGATACGCAGTATTTT.

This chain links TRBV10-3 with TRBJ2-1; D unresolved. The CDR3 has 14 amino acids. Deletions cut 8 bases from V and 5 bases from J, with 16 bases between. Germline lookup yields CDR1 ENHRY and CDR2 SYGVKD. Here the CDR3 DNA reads TGTGCCATCGGTGTGAACCACGGACACAATGAGCAGTTCTTC. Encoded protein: CAIGVNHGHNEQFF.

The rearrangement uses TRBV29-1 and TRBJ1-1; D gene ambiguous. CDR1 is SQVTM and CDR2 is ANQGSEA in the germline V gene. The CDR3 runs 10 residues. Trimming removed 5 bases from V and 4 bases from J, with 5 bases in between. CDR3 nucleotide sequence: TGCAGCGTTCAGATCACTGAAGCTTTCTTT. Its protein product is CSVQITEAFF. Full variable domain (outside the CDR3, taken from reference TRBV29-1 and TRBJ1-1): SAVISQKPSRDICQRGTSLTIQCQVDSQVTMMFWYRQQPGQSLTLIATANQGSEATYESGFVIDKFPISRPNLTFSTLTVSNMSPEDSSIYLCSVQITEAFFGQGTRLTVV.

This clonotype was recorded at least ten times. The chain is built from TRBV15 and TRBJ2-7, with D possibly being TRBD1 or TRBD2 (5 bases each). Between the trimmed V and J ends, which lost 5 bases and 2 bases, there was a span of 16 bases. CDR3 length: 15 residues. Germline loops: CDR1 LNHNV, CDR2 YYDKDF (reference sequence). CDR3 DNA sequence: TGTGCCACCAGCCCCCAAGGGGACGGACCCTACGAGCAGTACTTC. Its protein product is CATSPQGDGPYEQYF.

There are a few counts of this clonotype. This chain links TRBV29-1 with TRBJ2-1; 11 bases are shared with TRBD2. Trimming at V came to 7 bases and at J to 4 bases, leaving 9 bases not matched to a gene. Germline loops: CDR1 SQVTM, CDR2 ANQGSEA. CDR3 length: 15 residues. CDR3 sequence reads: CSGRIAGGEYNEQFF. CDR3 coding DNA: TGCAGCGGTCGTATAGCGGGGGGGGAATACAATGAGCAGTTCTTC.

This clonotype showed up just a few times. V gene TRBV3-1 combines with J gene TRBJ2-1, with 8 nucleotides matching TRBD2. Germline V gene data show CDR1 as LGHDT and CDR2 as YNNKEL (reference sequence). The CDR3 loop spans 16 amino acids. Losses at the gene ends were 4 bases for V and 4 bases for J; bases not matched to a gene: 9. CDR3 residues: CASSLPLAGDYNEQFF. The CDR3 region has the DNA TGTGCCAGCAGCCTCCCTCTAGCGGGCGATTACAATGAGCAGTTCTTC.

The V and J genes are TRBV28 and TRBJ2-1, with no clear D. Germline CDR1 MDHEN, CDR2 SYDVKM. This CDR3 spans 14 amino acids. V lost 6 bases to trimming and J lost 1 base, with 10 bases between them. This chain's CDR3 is CASRPHQSYNEQFF. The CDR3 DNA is TGTGCCAGCAGACCGCATCAATCCTACAATGAGCAGTTCTTC. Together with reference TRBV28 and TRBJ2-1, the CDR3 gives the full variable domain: DVKVTQSSRYLVKRTGEKVFLECVQDMDHENMFWYRQDPGLGLRLIYFSYDVKMKEKGDIPEGYSVSREKKERFSLILESASTNQTSMYLCASRPHQSYNEQFFGPGTRLTVL.

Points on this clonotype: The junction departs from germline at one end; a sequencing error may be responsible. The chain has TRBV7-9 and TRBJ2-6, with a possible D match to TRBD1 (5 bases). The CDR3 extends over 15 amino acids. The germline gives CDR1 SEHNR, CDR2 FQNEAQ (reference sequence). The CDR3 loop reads CASGLFDSGANVRTF. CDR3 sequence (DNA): TGTGCCAGCGGCTTATTCGACTCTGGGGCCAACGTCCGGACTTTC. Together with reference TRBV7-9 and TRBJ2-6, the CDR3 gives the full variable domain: DTGVSQNPRHKITKRGQNVTFRCDPISEHNRLYWYRQTLGQGPEFLTYFQNEAQLEKSRLLSDRFSAERPKGSFSTLEIQRTEQGDSAMYLCASGLFDSGANVRTFGAGSRLTVL.

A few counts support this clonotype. CDR3 bases: TGTGCCAGCAGCGGAGAGGCGGGGCCGTCCTACGAGCAGTACTTC. It codes for CASSGEAGPSYEQYF. The chain joins TRBV11-2 to TRBJ2-7; a possible D gene is TRBD2 (6 bases). The CDR3 loop spans 15 amino acids. Germline CDR1 and CDR2: SGHAT and FQNNGV. The germline V and J ends were trimmed by 5 bases and 1 base, with 15 bases remaining between them.

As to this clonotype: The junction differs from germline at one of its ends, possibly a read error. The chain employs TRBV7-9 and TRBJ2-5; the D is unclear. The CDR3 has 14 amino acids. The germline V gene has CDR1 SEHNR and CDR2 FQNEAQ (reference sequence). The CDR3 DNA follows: TGTGCCAGCAGCCCCTCCGGGCCCCAAGAGGCCCAGTACTTC. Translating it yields CASSPSGPQEAQYF.

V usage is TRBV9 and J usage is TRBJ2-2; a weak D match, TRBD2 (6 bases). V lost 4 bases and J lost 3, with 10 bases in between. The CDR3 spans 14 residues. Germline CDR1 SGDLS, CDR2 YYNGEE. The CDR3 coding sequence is TGTGCCAGCAGCCCTGCGGGGTACACCGGGGAGCTGTTTTTT. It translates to CASSPAGYTGELFF.

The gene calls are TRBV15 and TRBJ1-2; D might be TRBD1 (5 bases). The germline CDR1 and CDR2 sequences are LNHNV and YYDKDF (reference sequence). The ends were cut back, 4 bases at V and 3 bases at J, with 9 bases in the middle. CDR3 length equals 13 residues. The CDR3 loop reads CATSITRDYGYTF. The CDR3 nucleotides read TGTGCCACCAGCATAACCAGGGACTATGGCTACACCTTC.

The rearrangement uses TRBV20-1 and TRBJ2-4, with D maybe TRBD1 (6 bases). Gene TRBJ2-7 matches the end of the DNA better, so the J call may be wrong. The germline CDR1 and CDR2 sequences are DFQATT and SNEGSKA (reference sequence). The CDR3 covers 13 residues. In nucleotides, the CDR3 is TGCAGTGCTCCAAACAGGGACCCCTACGAGCAGTACTTC. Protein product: CSAPNRDPYEQYF.

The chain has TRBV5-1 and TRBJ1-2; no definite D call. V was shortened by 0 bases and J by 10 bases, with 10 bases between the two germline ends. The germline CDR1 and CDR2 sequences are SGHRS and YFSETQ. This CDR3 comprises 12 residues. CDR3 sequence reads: CASSLAGQDYTF. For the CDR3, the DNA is TGCGCCAGCAGCTTGGCTGGGCAGGACTACACCTTC. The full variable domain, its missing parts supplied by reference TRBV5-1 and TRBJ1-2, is KAGVTQTPRYLIKTRGQQVTLSCSPISGHRSVSWYQQTPGQGLQFLFEYFSETQRNKGNFPGRFSGRQFSNSRSEMNVSTLELGDSALYLCASSLAGQDYTFGSGTRLTVV.